This T cell receptor (beta chain) was captured by sequencing in a study of OX40 agonist ivuxolimab in advanced cancers. The overall study: Dose-escalation subjects each had hepatocellular carcinoma, melanoma, renal cell or head and neck cancer. A male proportion of over 75% was recorded, with mean age 60 years and range roughly 23 to 79. Whole-study results and caveats: Normalized T-cell clonal expansion was also low in some nonresponders.

This clone was counted only a few times. Its specificity is not known. Profiled with immunoSEQ multiplex PCR; TCRdb holds only in-frame clones, not every one. This sample has about 72,000 clones, with 80% to 90% found just once. This CDR3 has 13 residues. V lost 0 bases to trimming and J lost 0 bases, with 5 bases between them. Looked up from germline, CDR1 is GTSNPN and CDR2 is SVGIG (reference sequence). The origin of this receptor is an adult with an advanced solid tumor such as melanoma, head and neck, liver or kidney cancer. The specimen comprised CD4+ or CD8+ T cells sorted from blood, sampled in a trial of the OX40 agonist ivuxolimab. The gene calls are TRBV30 and TRBJ1-1; D not resolved. The CDR3 spells CAWSVMMNTEAFF. Written as DNA, the CDR3 is TGTGCCTGGAGTGTAATGATGAACACTGAAGCTTTCTTT.